This T cell receptor (beta chain) was captured in a study of shared clonotypes between healthy human individuals. On this clone itself: This sample includes further DNA sequences coding for the same CDR3.

The CDR3 length is 14 residues. Trimming cost V 3 bases and J 3 bases; bases outside gene matches: 4. Germline loops: CDR1 SGHAT, CDR2 FQNNGV. Assay: immunoSEQ multiplex PCR; the TCRdb copy retains only in-frame clones and omits some. The top ten hold under 2% of the sample, which has some 660,000 clones, around 73% seen once. Sample: memory CD4+ T cells sorted from blood. Stated subset: CD45RA-negative fraction. The rearrangement links TRBV11-2 to TRBJ2-5; TRBD2 matches at 7 bases. The clonotype originates from a woman aged 25 to 39 in good health. CDR3 DNA: TGTGCCAGCAGCTTCACGGGAGGAAAAGAGACCCAGTACTTC. It translates to CASSFTGGKETQYF.